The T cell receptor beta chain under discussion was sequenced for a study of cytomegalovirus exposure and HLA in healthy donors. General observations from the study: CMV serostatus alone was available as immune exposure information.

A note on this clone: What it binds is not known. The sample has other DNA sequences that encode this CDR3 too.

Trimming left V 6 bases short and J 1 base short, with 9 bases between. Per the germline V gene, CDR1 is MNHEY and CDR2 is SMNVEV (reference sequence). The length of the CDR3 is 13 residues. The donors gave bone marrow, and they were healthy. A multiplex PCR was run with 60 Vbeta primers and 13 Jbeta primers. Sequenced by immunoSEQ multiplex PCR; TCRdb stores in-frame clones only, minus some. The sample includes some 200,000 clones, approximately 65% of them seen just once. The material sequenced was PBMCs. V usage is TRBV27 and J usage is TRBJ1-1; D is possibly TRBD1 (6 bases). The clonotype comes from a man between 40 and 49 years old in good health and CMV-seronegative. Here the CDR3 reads CASSLQGNTEAFF. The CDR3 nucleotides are TGTGCCAGCAGCCTACAGGGGAACACTGAAGCTTTCTTT.